The text below deals with one TCR beta chain. Its antigen is currently unknown. This is likely a read error, given that the CDR3 carries no conserved phenylalanine or tryptophan at its end. These data are taken from a study of CD8+CD57+ T cells in acquired aplastic anemia. General study points: Patients and controls turned out to have around 29 CD8+ CDR3 sequences in common.

Previously, flow cytometry had revealed CD8+CD57+ cell expansion in the patients chosen for sequencing. Every patient had severe acquired aplastic anemia. Germline V lookup: CDR1 SGHVS, CDR2 FQNEAQ. The CDR3 contains 15 residues. Genomic DNA served as template for TCR beta VDJ and CDR3 profiling. TCRdb fed the reads into MiXCR, producing one record per CDR3 protein. The sample lists 200,000 to 300,000 distinct CDR3 sequences, around 82% seen once, with around 40% in the top ten. Sequenced input: sorted CD4+, CD8+, or CD8+CD57+ T cells (not recorded which) from PBMCs. This TCR derives from a human donor with aplastic anemia. The chain employs TRBV7-8 and TRBJ1-1; D not certain. The CDR3 DNA reads TGTGCCAGCAGCTTACATCTGAAAGGGAACGCTGAAGCTTTCTCT. It specifies CASSLHLKGNAEAFS.